These T cell receptor beta chains were read from a single sample in a study of cytomegalovirus exposure and HLA in healthy donors. Measured with immunoSEQ multiplex PCR; TCRdb has only the in-frame clones, and not every one. Here the sample spans around 180,000 clones, around 79% being singletons. Sample: PBMCs. The source is a woman between 50 and 59 years old in good health and CMV-seronegative. Each CDR3 is given with its conserved first and last residue. The D gene is left open where the match is weak. Some rows have no size entry. The others give once, few or many, or a class for an expanded clone.

D	size	V	J	CDR3	DNA
-	-	TRBV7-2	TRBJ2-1	CASSLNRLTGQFF	TGTGCCAGCAGCTTAAATAGGTTAACGGGGCAGTTCTTC
TRBD1	-	TRBV19	TRBJ2-5	CASSTRTGIQETQYF	TGTGCCAGTAGTACGAGGACAGGGATTCAAGAGACCCAGTACTTC
TRBD2	-	TRBV5-1	TRBJ2-1	CASRGSGSSNEQFF	TGCGCCAGCAGGGGGAGCGGGAGCTCTAATGAGCAGTTCTTC
TRBD2	-	TRBV11-2	TRBJ2-1	CASSFRLATPNEQFF	TGTGCCAGCAGCTTTAGACTAGCAACCCCCAATGAGCAGTTCTTC
TRBD2	-	TRBV7-3	TRBJ2-2	CASTGTSGKGGELFF	TGTGCCAGTACCGGGACTAGCGGGAAAGGCGGGGAGCTGTTTTTT
-	few	TRBV5-4	TRBJ2-3	CASSVLDTQYF	TGTGCCAGCAGCGTCCTAGATACGCAGTATTTT
-	-	TRBV5-1	TRBJ2-3	CASSSPDSPQGYF	TGCGCCAGCAGCTCACCCGACAGTCCCCAGGGGTATTTT
-	-	TRBV28	TRBJ1-2	CASSLRQIDGYTF	TGTGCCAGCAGTTTACGACAGATTGATGGCTACACCTTC
TRBD2	-	TRBV4-2	TRBJ2-7	CASSPTGGATTYEQYF	TGTGCCAGCAGCCCTACCGGGGGGGCCACTACCTACGAGCAGTACTTC
TRBD2	-	TRBV7-2	TRBJ2-7	CASSLRGGSNEQYF	TGTGCCAGCAGCTTACGCGGGGGAAGCAACGAGCAGTACTTC
-	-	TRBV28	TRBJ2-7	CASSLSGVLSYEQYF	TGTGCCAGCAGTTTATCAGGGGTCCTCTCCTACGAGCAGTACTTC
-	-	TRBV18	TRBJ1-2	CASSPEVEGYTF	TGTGCCAGCTCACCCGAGGTGGAGGGCTACACCTTC
-	-	TRBV7-8	TRBJ1-6	CASSKQENNSPLHF	TGTGCCAGCAGCAAACAGGAGAATAATTCACCCCTCCACTTT
-	-	TRBV6-5	TRBJ1-2	CAGNSDRTSPYGYTF	TGTGCCGGCAACTCGGACAGAACCTCCCCCTATGGCTACACCTTC
-	-	TRBV4-3	TRBJ2-1	CASSQGSTNYNEQFF	TGCGCCAGCAGCCAAGGTAGTACCAACTACAATGAGCAGTTCTTC
-	-	TRBV7-3	TRBJ2-2	CASSFGSTGELFF	TGTGCCAGCAGCTTTGGGAGCACCGGGGAGCTGTTTTTT
-	-	TRBV5-4	TRBJ2-5	CASSWAPQGETQYF	TGTGCCAGCAGCTGGGCACCTCAGGGGGAGACCCAGTACTTC
TRBD2	-	TRBV7-9	TRBJ2-7	CSSSSSGTSGGASYEQYF	TGTTCCAGCAGCTCCTCCGGGACTAGCGGGGGCGCTTCCTACGAGCAGTACTTC
TRBD2	-	TRBV27	TRBJ2-1	CASTLGLAGYNEQFF	TGTGCCAGCACCCTCGGGCTAGCGGGCTACAATGAGCAGTTCTTC
TRBD2	once	TRBV7-2	TRBJ2-1	CASSLEVAGYNEQFF	TGTGCCAGCAGCTTAGAGGTAGCGGGATACAATGAGCAGTTCTTC
-	-	TRBV4-3	TRBJ2-6	CASSQDPLSHSGANVLTF	TGCGCCAGCAGCCAAGATCCCCTCAGTCACTCTGGGGCCAACGTCCTGACTTTC
TRBD2	-	TRBV6-4	TRBJ2-1	CASSDLAGVNNEQFF	TGTGCCAGCAGTGACCTAGCGGGAGTCAACAATGAGCAGTTCTTC
TRBD1	-	TRBV7-8	TRBJ1-6	CASSLDRGISYNSPLHF	TGTGCCAGCAGCTTAGACAGGGGGATATCCTATAATTCACCCCTCCACTTT
-	-	TRBV11-1	TRBJ2-2	CASRAGSLSNTGELFF	TGTGCCAGCAGGGCGGGCAGCCTATCGAACACCGGGGAGCTGTTTTTT
TRBD2	-	TRBV5-1	TRBJ2-7	CASTTGGATYEQYF	TGCGCCAGCACCACGGGGGGTGCCACCTACGAGCAGTACTTC
-	-	TRBV6-1	TRBJ2-3	CATRSGGPKDTQYF	TGTGCCACCCGTTCCGGGGGGCCGAAAGATACGCAGTATTTT
TRBD1	-	TRBV5-4	TRBJ2-7	CASSRTGVNEQYF	TGTGCCAGCAGCCGGACAGGGGTAAACGAGCAGTACTTC
-	-	TRBV28	TRBJ2-1	CASSSGGTYPFNEQFF	TGTGCCAGCAGTTCAGGCGGGACCTACCCTTTCAATGAGCAGTTCTTC